Shown below are 30 T cell receptor beta chains from a single sample sequenced in a study of regulatory T cells in long-lasting Graves disease (dated by TCRdb to 2020 to 2023). The sample's time point label is to be understood as: newly diagnosed GD, antithyroid drugs for less than 3 months. RNA was extracted from PBMCs in TRIzol for both TCR sequencing and RNA sequencing. Libraries came from multiplex PCR. Sequencer: Illumina HiSeq 4000. To build TCR beta libraries, CDR3 regions were amplified by Arm-PCR using iRepertoire HTBI primers. In TCRdb, the public reads were trimmed at Q25 with fastp and aligned with MiXCR, with productive beta chains retained. Identical CDR3 protein sequences are pooled into one entry, listed with their most common genes and DNA. The sample has hundreds of thousands of distinct CDR3 sequences on record, 15% to 20% of them singletons. Of the sample, 18% falls within the top ten clones.

In addition, the sample was reused for a study of T cells in Graves' hyperthyroidism and ophthalmopathy.

The sequenced sample was peripheral blood mononuclear cells (PBMCs), obtained at new diagnosis, from a patient treated with antithyroid drugs. The receptors were sampled from a woman under 40 with Graves disease. Donor details come from another sample of the same person, matched by shared clones.

This sequence joins TRBV6-2 or TRBV6-3 and TRBJ1-6; TRBD1 might be the D (5 bases). CDR3 size: 15 residues. Trimming took 2 bases from V and 2 from J, leaving 7 bases between them. The germline V gene has CDR1 MNHEY and CDR2 SVGEGT. DNA for the CDR3: TGTGCCAGCAGTTACCAGACAGCCTATAATTCACCCCTCCACTTT. The encoded protein is CASSYQTAYNSPLHF.

The chain uses TRBV20-1 and TRBJ2-3; a possible D gene is TRBD2 (5 bases). The CDR3 runs 15 residues. Per germline, CDR1 DFQATT and CDR2 SNEGSKA (reference sequence). V lost 2 bases, J lost 1 base, and 13 bases lay in between. CDR3 loop: CSARFSEARTDTQYF. The DNA for the CDR3 is TGCAGTGCTAGATTTTCGGAGGCACGCACAGATACGCAGTATTTT.

This clonotype was observed many times. This rearrangement joins TRBV12-3 or TRBV12-4 to TRBJ2-7; tentatively, D is TRBD2 (5 bases). Trimming stripped 8 bases from V and 7 bases from J, with 18 bases between. The CDR3 runs 13 residues. This CDR3 reads CASRASGTLEQYF. As DNA, the CDR3 is TGTGCCAGCCGGGCCAGCGGAACACTGGAGCAGTACTTC.

In its sample, this clonotype was seen many times. This chain joins TRBV12-3 or TRBV12-4 and TRBJ2-7; 12 nucleotides agree with TRBD2. Trimming took 6 bases from V and 2 from J; bases not matched to a gene: 5. CDR3 length: 15 amino acids. CDR3 nucleotides: TGTGCCAGCAGAAAGGGACTAGCGGGCCCCTACGAGCAGTACTTC. Translated, it gives CASRKGLAGPYEQYF.

This clonotype came up many times. J is TRBJ2-5 and V is TRBV7-3, with a possible D match to TRBD1 (5 bases). V was trimmed by 5 bases and J by 2 bases, leaving 9 bases between them. The length of the CDR3 is 13 residues. CDR1 and CDR2 from the germline V gene are SGHTA and FQGTGA. CDR3 amino acids: CASSLTDQETQYF. CDR3 in DNA: TGTGCCAGCAGCCTGACAGATCAAGAGACCCAGTACTTC.

The chain joins TRBV18 to TRBJ1-1; the D is unclear. V lost 2 bases, J lost 1 base, and 8 bases lay in between. Germline values: CDR1 KGHSH, CDR2 LQKENI. The CDR3 has 14 amino acids. CDR3 DNA: TGTGCCAGCTCACCAAGGCGGGGGAACACTGAAGCTTTCTTT. It is translated as CASSPRRGNTEAFF.

This clonotype has a handful of counts. This chain links TRBV24-1 with TRBJ2-1, with D unresolved. This CDR3 is 13 amino acids long. CDR1 and CDR2 from the germline V gene are KGHDR and SFDVKD. V lost 0 bases, J lost 6 bases, and 5 bases lay in between. The CDR3 loop is CATSDLIVNEQFF. As DNA, the CDR3 is TGTGCCACCAGTGATTTGATCGTCAATGAGCAGTTCTTC.

In nucleotides, the CDR3 is TGCAGTGCTATAGGGGGATACGGTTACGAGCAGTACTTC. It is translated as CSAIGGYGYEQYF. The chain has TRBV20-1 and TRBJ2-7; maybe TRBD1 (6 bases). Germline V gene data show CDR1 as DFQATT and CDR2 as SNEGSKA (reference sequence). The CDR3 is made up of 13 amino acids. Trimming stripped 4 bases from V and 4 bases from J, with 14 bases between.

This clonotype was detected many times. The CDR3 sequence: CASRQEIQETQYF. CDR3 sequence (DNA): TGTGCCAGCAGACAGGAGATTCAAGAGACCCAGTACTTC. This rearrangement joins TRBV2 to TRBJ2-5; weak D call: TRBD1 (5 bases). The V gene's germline CDR1 is SNHLY and CDR2 FYNNEI. Trimming stripped 6 bases from V and 2 bases from J, with 10 bases between. This CDR3 contains 13 residues.

As concerns this clonotype: One base away lies a much larger clone, so this may be a sequencing read error. This chain joins TRBV11-2 and TRBJ2-3; possibly TRBD1 for D (5 bases). Germline V gives CDR1 SGHAT, CDR2 FQNNGV. The CDR3 loop spans 15 amino acids. DNA for the CDR3: TGTGCCAGCAGCTTAAGGCCCCAAAACACAGGTACGCAGTATTTT. Its protein is CASSLRPQNTGTQYF.

In its sample, this clonotype was seen many times. This chain uses TRBV6-1 with TRBJ2-7, with TRBD1 identical over 8 bases. The V gene's germline CDR1 is MNHNS and CDR2 SASEGT. After removal of 6 bases from V and 4 bases from J, the junction contained 8 bases not matched to a gene. CDR3 length: 14 amino acids. CDR3 residues: CASRRPQGAYEQYF. The CDR3 region has the DNA TGTGCCAGCAGGCGACCCCAGGGGGCATACGAGCAGTACTTC.

The CDR3 protein is CASSVGAGLYNEQFF. CDR3 in DNA: TGTGCCAGCAGCGTAGGGGCGGGCCTTTACAATGAGCAGTTCTTC. The chain joins TRBV9 to TRBJ2-1; D is perhaps TRBD2 (5 bases). CDR3 length equals 15 residues. The V gene's germline CDR1 is SGDLS and CDR2 YYNGEE. V dropped 0 bases and J dropped 4 bases, with 11 bases sitting between them.

The rearrangement links TRBV6-2 or TRBV6-3 to TRBJ2-2; tentative D call: TRBD1 (7 bases). The V end was cut by 6 bases, the J end by 4 bases, with 18 bases between. The length of the CDR3 is 16 residues. The germline V gene has CDR1 MNHEY and CDR2 SVGEGT. The CDR3 nucleotides are TGTGCCAGCAGCCGACTAGACAGGGCGGGCACCGGGGAGCTGTTTTTT. Translated: CASSRLDRAGTGELFF.

V and J are TRBV20-1 and TRBJ2-2; D is perhaps TRBD2 (5 bases). This CDR3 contains 16 residues. V lost 2 bases and J 3 bases, leaving 16 bases between the germline ends. CDR1 is DFQATT and CDR2 is SNEGSKA in the germline V gene (reference sequence). The CDR3 sequence: CSARHHERVHTGELFF. CDR3 DNA sequence: TGCAGTGCTAGACACCACGAGAGGGTACACACCGGGGAGCTGTTTTTT.

The V gene is TRBV18, the J gene TRBJ2-7, with TRBD1 as a possible D gene (5 bases). The CDR3 runs 14 residues. Germline loops: CDR1 KGHSH, CDR2 LQKENI. V was trimmed by 2 bases and J by 2 bases, leaving 10 bases between them. CDR3 amino acids: CASSPGDSTYEQYF. The CDR3 DNA is TGTGCCAGCTCACCAGGCGACAGCACCTACGAGCAGTACTTC.

This chain links TRBV29-1 with TRBJ2-6, with D hard to call. Germline V gives CDR1 SQVTM, CDR2 ANQGSEA. CDR3 length: 15 amino acids. V was shortened by 6 bases and J by 0 bases, with 12 bases between the two germline ends. CDR3 sequence reads: CSVGLSDSGANVLTF. The CDR3 bases are TGCAGCGTCGGATTATCGGACTCTGGGGCCAACGTCCTGACTTTC.

This clonotype appeared many times. The chain joins TRBV9 to TRBJ1-1; TRBD1 matches at 9 bases. The CDR3 has 14 residues. V lost 2 bases to trimming and J lost 5 bases; unmatched junction nucleotides: 4. Germline V gene sequence: CDR1 SGDLS, CDR2 YYNGEE. CDR3 nucleotides: TGTGCCAGCAGCGTTACCGGGACAGGGACTGAAGCTTTCTTT. Its protein is CASSVTGTGTEAFF.

The V and J genes are TRBV3-1 and TRBJ2-7; 9 bases agree with TRBD2. CDR3 size: 15 residues. Per germline, CDR1 LGHDT and CDR2 YNNKEL (reference sequence). With 8 bases clipped from V and 3 bases from J, the junction kept 11 bases outside the gene matches. For the CDR3, the DNA is TGTGCCAGCGGCCGACGCGGGACTAGCATCTACGAGCAGTACTTC. Its protein is CASGRRGTSIYEQYF.

The V call is TRBV6-2 or TRBV6-3, the J call TRBJ2-5; possibly TRBD1 for D (6 bases). Germline V gene data show CDR1 as MNHEY and CDR2 as SVGEGT. The CDR3 loop spans 16 amino acids. Trimming pared 7 bases from V and 0 bases from J, leaving 18 bases between. In DNA form, the CDR3 reads TGTGCCAGCACGTTGGCAGGGGTCACGTACCAAGAGACCCAGTACTTC. It encodes CASTLAGVTYQETQYF.

The chain combines TRBV2 with TRBJ2-5; D is ambiguous. The CDR3 consists of 13 residues. V was trimmed by 2 bases and J by 4 bases, leaving 8 bases between them. Germline values: CDR1 SNHLY, CDR2 FYNNEI. CDR3 loop: CASSESFVETQYF. CDR3 DNA sequence: TGTGCCAGCAGTGAAAGTTTCGTAGAGACCCAGTACTTC.

This clonotype appeared many times. This chain joins TRBV7-2 and TRBJ1-4; the D is unclear. CDR3 length equals 15 residues. The V gene lost 5 bases and the J gene lost 6 bases, with 16 bases spanning the gap. CDR1 is SGHTA and CDR2 is FQGNSA in the germline V gene. CDR3: CASSNYRGVYEKLFF. In nucleotides, the CDR3 is TGTGCCAGCAGCAACTATCGGGGAGTATATGAAAAACTGTTTTTT.

There are a few counts of this clonotype. The chain couples TRBV5-1 to TRBJ2-7, with D unclear. The germline V and J ends were trimmed by 0 bases and 2 bases, with 18 bases remaining between them. Per the germline V gene, CDR1 is SGHRS and CDR2 is YFSETQ. The CDR3 loop spans 17 amino acids. In DNA, the CDR3 is TGCGCCAGCAGCTTGGCCTGGGAAGAGCAACCCCCCTACGAGCAGTACTTC. This sequence encodes CASSLAWEEQPPYEQYF. The complete variable domain, with remaining parts taken from reference TRBV5-1 and TRBJ2-7, reads KAGVTQTPRYLIKTRGQQVTLSCSPISGHRSVSWYQQTPGQGLQFLFEYFSETQRNKGNFPGRFSGRQFSNSRSEMNVSTLELGDSALYLCASSLAWEEQPPYEQYFGPGTRLTVT.

This chain uses TRBV5-4 with TRBJ2-3, with TRBD2 identical over 7 bases. The CDR3 spans 11 residues. From germline, CDR1 is SGHNT and CDR2 YYREEE (reference sequence). With 7 bases clipped from V and 6 bases from J, the junction kept 2 bases outside the gene matches. In nucleotides, the CDR3 is TGTGCCAGCCCGCGGGGGGATACGCAGTATTTT. It yields the protein CASPRGDTQYF.

This clonotype has ten or more counts. The chain is built from TRBV28 and TRBJ1-2; the D gene is possibly TRBD1 (5 bases). Trimming left V 5 bases short and J 11 bases short, with 21 bases between. CDR1 and CDR2 from the germline V gene are MDHEN and SYDVKM. This CDR3 is 14 amino acids long. The CDR3 region has the DNA TGTGCCAGCAGTCCCTCTCTGGGGGGAGCGATTTACACCTTC. It is translated as CASSPSLGGAIYTF.

J is TRBJ2-5 and V is TRBV29-1, with D possibly being TRBD1 or TRBD2 (6 bases each). Germline V gene sequence: CDR1 SQVTM, CDR2 ANQGSEA. Between the trimmed V and J ends, which lost 4 bases and 2 bases, there was a span of 29 bases. This CDR3 has 19 amino acids. The CDR3 reads CSVVPAGIIQGVNQETQYF. The CDR3, as DNA: TGCAGCGTTGTACCCGCGGGGATTATACAGGGAGTGAATCAAGAGACCCAGTACTTC.

This clonotype was counted many times. The chain uses TRBV10-2 and TRBJ2-1; D might be TRBD1 or TRBD2, each matching 6 bases. From germline, CDR1 is WSHSY and CDR2 SAAADI. Trimming cost V 3 bases and J 1 base, with 13 bases left between them. The CDR3 contains 16 residues. The CDR3 sequence is CASSDGGAVSYNEQFF. The CDR3 DNA follows: TGCGCCAGCAGTGACGGGGGCGCAGTATCCTACAATGAGCAGTTCTTC.

The rearrangement joins TRBV11-2 to TRBJ2-1; no clear D. Trimming pared 4 bases from V and 1 base from J, leaving 14 bases between. Germline V gives CDR1 SGHAT, CDR2 FQNNGV. This CDR3 spans 16 amino acids. This CDR3 is CASSSVSVGSYNEQFF. CDR3 DNA sequence: TGTGCCAGCAGCTCAGTAAGCGTGGGGTCCTACAATGAGCAGTTCTTC.

This clonotype showed up many times. The rearrangement links TRBV28 to TRBJ2-2; tentatively, D is TRBD1 (6 bases). V was clipped by 6 bases and J by 4 bases, with 21 bases between them. CDR1 is MDHEN, CDR2 SYDVKM, per germline. The CDR3 is 17 amino acids. The CDR3: CASRPWARGSGTGELFF. CDR3 DNA: TGTGCCAGCAGGCCCTGGGCCAGGGGATCAGGCACCGGGGAGCTGTTTTTT.

This clonotype was observed a few times. V is TRBV27 and J is TRBJ2-2, with a weak D call TRBD1 (6 bases). The CDR3 has 22 residues. Trimming left V 4 bases short and J 7 bases short, with 37 bases between. The V gene's germline CDR1 is MNHEY and CDR2 SMNVEV (reference sequence). CDR3 amino acids: CASSYAPLGATSSDSRGGELFF. As DNA, the CDR3 is TGTGCCAGCAGTTACGCCCCCCTGGGGGCCACCTCTTCGGATTCAAGGGGCGGGGAGCTGTTTTTT.

This rearrangement joins TRBV9 to TRBJ2-5, with a weak D call TRBD2 (5 bases). Trimming took off 4 bases at V and 2 bases at J, with 15 bases between the two ends. Germline values: CDR1 SGDLS, CDR2 YYNGEE. The CDR3 contains 15 residues. The CDR3 DNA is TGTGCCAGCAGCATAGCGATAGGGCCTCAAGAGACCCAGTACTTC. It codes for CASSIAIGPQETQYF.